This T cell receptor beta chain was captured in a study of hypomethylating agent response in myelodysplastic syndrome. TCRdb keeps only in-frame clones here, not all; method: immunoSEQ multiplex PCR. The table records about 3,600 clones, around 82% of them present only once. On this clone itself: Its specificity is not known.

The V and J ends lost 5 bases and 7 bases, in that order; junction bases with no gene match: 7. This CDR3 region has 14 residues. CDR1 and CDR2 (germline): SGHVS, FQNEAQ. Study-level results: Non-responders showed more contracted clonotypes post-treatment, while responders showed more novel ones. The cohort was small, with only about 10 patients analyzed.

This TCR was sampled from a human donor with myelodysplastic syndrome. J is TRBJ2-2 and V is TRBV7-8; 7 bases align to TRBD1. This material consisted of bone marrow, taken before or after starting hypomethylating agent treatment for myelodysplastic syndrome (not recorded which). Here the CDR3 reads CASSTDREYGELFF. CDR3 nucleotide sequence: TGTGCCAGCAGCACAGACAGGGAGTACGGGGAGCTGTTTTTT. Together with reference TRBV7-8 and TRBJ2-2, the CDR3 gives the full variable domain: GAGVSQSPRYKVAKRGQDVALRCDPISGHVSLFWYQQALGQGPEFLTYFQNEAQLDKSGLPSDRFFAERPEGSVSTLKIQRTQQEDSAVYLCASSTDREYGELFFGEGSRLTVL.